The rows below give T cell receptor beta chains drawn from one sample of a study of blood T cell repertoires in COVID-19. Repertoires were generated with immunoSEQ multiplex PCR, while TCRdb's copy carries only in-frame clones and drops some. The sample yields about 190,000 clones, around 90% seen once. The specimen was peripheral blood. These receptors were collected from a man aged 45-65 years with acute or convalescent COVID-19. CDR3s include the opening cysteine and the closing phenylalanine or tryptophan. A D gene is named only where the DNA matches it firmly. Rows give clone size only sometimes, using once, few, many, or a class for an expanded clone.

>TRBJ2-3|TRBV18|-|once
CASSPMGGAADTQYF
TGTGCCAGCTCACCAATGGGGGGGGCCGCAGATACGCAGTATTTT
>TRBJ1-1|TRBV3-1/TRBV3-2|-|once
CASSRGVVSQGGTEAFF
TGTGCCAGCAGCCGAGGTGTAGTTAGTCAGGGAGGTACTGAAGCTTTCTTT
>TRBJ2-1|TRBV7-3|TRBD2|-
CASSPGLAGVDEQFF
TGTGCCAGCAGCCCAGGACTAGCGGGAGTGGATGAGCAGTTCTTC
>TRBJ2-1|TRBV19|TRBD1|-
CASSTDEDRVNEQFF
TGTGCCAGTAGTACGGATGAGGACAGGGTGAATGAGCAGTTCTTC
>TRBJ1-2|TRBV6-2/TRBV6-3|TRBD1|-
CASSYSGTGASGYGYTF
TGTGCCAGCAGTTATTCCGGGACAGGGGCGTCGGGCTATGGCTACACCTTC
>TRBJ1-3|TRBV9|TRBD1|-
CASSVAAGGTGNTIYF
TGTGCCAGCAGCGTAGCGGCAGGGGGAACTGGAAACACCATATATTTT
>TRBJ2-5|TRBV6-4|-|-
CASSQQGGETQYF
TGTGCCAGCAGTCAACAGGGGGGGGAGACCCAGTACTTC
>TRBJ1-3|TRBV12-1|-|-
CASSAGTDGNTIYF
TGTGCCAGCAGCGCGGGGACAGACGGAAACACCATATATTTT
>TRBJ1-6|TRBV10-3|-|-
CAISESRGLDNSPLHF
TGTGCCATCAGTGAGTCTAGGGGACTGGATAATTCACCCCTCCACTTT
>TRBJ2-2|TRBV3-1/TRBV3-2|-|-
CASSERDTLNTGELFF
TGTGCCAGCAGCGAACGGGACACGTTGAACACCGGGGAGCTGTTTTTT
>TRBJ2-7|TRBV3-1/TRBV3-2|TRBD2|-
CASSQALAGSYEQYF
TGTGCCAGCAGCCAAGCCCTAGCGGGGTCCTACGAGCAGTACTTC